These T cell receptor beta chains were read from a single sample in a study of T cell repertoires in cytomegalovirus infection. These receptors' antigens are unknown. TCRdb independently ran MiXCR on the reads; one entry per CDR3 protein. The table includes about 150,000 distinct CDR3 sequences, 25% to 35% detected once. This sample comprised CD8+ T cells from cultured PBMCs, obtained from culture after CMV antigen stimulation. Receptors originate from a human donor in good health (CMV status not recorded). Some clones in this sample may be carry-over from other donors' samples. CDR3s include the opening cysteine and the closing phenylalanine or tryptophan. Fields, in order: clone size, CDR3 length, D gene, V gene, J gene, CDR3 DNA, CDR3 protein. A D gene is named only where the DNA matches it firmly. The size entry is marked missing in some rows and otherwise reads once, few, many or a size class.

NA	14	NA	TRBV25-1	TRBJ1-6	TGTGCCAGCAGTGAAGACCCCCTTGGTTCACCCCTCCACTTT	CASSEDPLGSPLHF
NA	12	NA	TRBV7-2	TRBJ2-2	TGTGCCAGCATTCCAGGGGGGGGGGAGCTGTTTTTT	CASIPGGGELFF
NA	13	TRBD1	TRBV7-2	TRBJ2-7	TGTGCCAGCAGCCAGGGGACAGGGGACGAGCAGCACTTC	CASSQGTGDEQHF
NA	15	TRBD2	TRBV12-3/TRBV12-4	TRBJ2-1	TGTGCCAGCACCCTCGCGGGGGGGCCTAACAATGAGCAGTTCTTC	CASTLAGGPNNEQFF
few	12	NA	TRBV4-1	TRBJ1-4	TGCGCCAGCAGCCAAGAGCGTGAAAAACTGTTTTTT	CASSQEREKLFF
NA	15	TRBD1	TRBV6-1	TRBJ1-2	TGTGCCAGCAGCCCACAGGGGGCTGGGGACTATGGCTACACCTTC	CASSPQGAGDYGYTF
many	15	NA	TRBV11-2	TRBJ2-1	TGTGCCAGCAGCCCACAGCGGGCGACCTACAATGAGCAGTTCTTC	CASSPQRATYNEQFF
many	17	NA	TRBV7-9	TRBJ2-6	TGTGCCAGCAGCTTAATGGGCACATCTCTCGGGGCCAACGTCCTGACTTTC	CASSLMGTSLGANVLTF
NA	16	TRBD1	TRBV29-1	TRBJ2-1	TGCAGCGTTGACCGCACAGGGGGAGGCTCCTACAATGAGCAGTTCTTC	CSVDRTGGGSYNEQFF
few	17	TRBD2	TRBV27	TRBJ2-5	TGTGCCAGCAGTTTAATCGTTGCTAGCGGGGGGCGCGAGACCCAGTACTTC	CASSLIVASGGRETQYF
few	15	NA	TRBV7-3	TRBJ1-1	TGTGCCAGCAGCCCGTCGGGACAACCGAACACTGAAGCTTTCTTT	CASSPSGQPNTEAFF
few	15	NA	TRBV27	TRBJ2-5	TGTGCCAGCAGTGGCCTTGACTATTCCCAAGAGACCCAGTACTTC	CASSGLDYSQETQYF
few	16	TRBD2	TRBV28	TRBJ2-1	TGTGCCAGCATCTTAGCGGGGGGGCCGGGCTACAATGAGCAGTTCTTC	CASILAGGPGYNEQFF
NA	18	TRBD1	TRBV7-9	TRBJ2-7	TGTGCCAGCAGCTCACTCAGCCCGGACAGGGAAAAACCCTACGAGCAGTACTTC	CASSSLSPDREKPYEQYF
NA	15	NA	TRBV20-1	TRBJ2-7	TGCAGTGCTAGAGAATCCGACAGGATTCCCTACGAGCAGTACTTC	CSARESDRIPYEQYF
many	13	NA	TRBV7-9	TRBJ2-7	TGTGCCAGCAGTTCCAGGGCAACCTACGAGCAGTACTTC	CASSSRATYEQYF
many	11	NA	TRBV11-1	TRBJ1-1	TGTGCCAGCAGCCCAGGCACTGAAGCTTTCTTT	CASSPGTEAFF
NA	14	TRBD2	TRBV13	TRBJ2-1	TGTGCCAGCAGCCAACGGGACTATCCCCTCGAGCAGTTCTTC	CASSQRDYPLEQFF
NA	11	NA	TRBV5-5	TRBJ2-1	TGTGCCACTAGCTCCTACAATGAGCAGTTCTTC	CATSSYNEQFF
few	14	NA	TRBV29-1	TRBJ2-7	TGCAGCGTTGGGGTGAGGGATTCCTACTACGAGCAGTACTTC	CSVGVRDSYYEQYF
NA	13	NA	TRBV7-9	TRBJ1-2	TGTGCCAGCATCAACCCGGGGGTTAATGGCTACACCTTC	CASINPGVNGYTF
many	23	NA	TRBV6-1	TRBJ2-3	TGTGCCAGCAGTGTCGTTTCAGGAACCTACGCGGGGTCCATGACAAGAAACACAGATACGCAGTATTTT	CASSVVSGTYAGSMTRNTDTQYF